Shown below are 5 T cell receptor beta chains from a single sample sequenced in a study of cytomegalovirus exposure and HLA in healthy donors. The PCR ran on 60 Vbeta and 13 Jbeta primers. The repertoire was sequenced with immunoSEQ multiplex PCR; TCRdb's copy has only in-frame clones and lacks some. The repertoire holds about 88,000 clones, with 79% as singletons. The sequencing input was PBMCs. These receptors came from a man between 25 and 39 years old in good health and CMV-seronegative.

The rearrangement links TRBV29-1 to TRBJ1-2, with TRBD1 identical over 10 bases. Germline lookup yields CDR1 SQVTM and CDR2 ANQGSEA. Trimming cost V 1 base and J 7 bases; bases outside gene matches: 12. The CDR3 length is 16 residues. Here the CDR3 DNA reads TGCAGCGTTGAAGTCGGTAGGACAGGGGGTTCCGGTGGCTACACCTTC. This sequence encodes CSVEVGRTGGSGGYTF.

This clone was observed a handful of times. The V call is TRBV30, the J call TRBJ1-2, with D uncertain. The CDR3 is 13 amino acids. From germline, CDR1 is GTSNPN and CDR2 SVGIG (reference sequence). V lost 2 bases and J lost 2, with 9 bases in between. CDR3 residues: CAWSPQLNYGYTF. CDR3 sequence (DNA): TGTGCCTGGAGTCCACAGCTAAACTATGGCTACACCTTC.

This clone has only one observation. The gene calls are TRBV7-8 and TRBJ1-3, with 9 bases lining up with TRBD1. Germline V gene data show CDR1 as SGHVS and CDR2 as FQNEAQ. This CDR3 spans 15 amino acids. V was pared by 11 bases and J by 2 bases, with 10 bases of the junction left unmatched. The CDR3 loop reads CAGGPGQGAGNTIYF. The CDR3 nucleotides read TGTGCCGGTGGACCGGGACAGGGTGCTGGAAACACCATATATTTT.

The rearrangement uses TRBV18 and TRBJ1-2, with 11 bases fitting TRBD1. This CDR3 spans 15 amino acids. Germline values: CDR1 KGHSH, CDR2 LQKENI. With V trimmed by 1 base and J by 5 bases, 3 bases remained unmatched. The DNA for the CDR3 is TGTGCCAGCTCACCACGGCGGGACAGGGGGTATGGCTACACCTTC. It is translated as CASSPRRDRGYGYTF.

The chain couples TRBV9 to TRBJ2-7; 8 bases fit TRBD2. The CDR3 length is 15 residues. The germline V gene has CDR1 SGDLS and CDR2 YYNGEE. With V trimmed by 0 bases and J by 3 bases, 5 bases remained unmatched. The CDR3 DNA reads as TGTGCCAGCAGCGTAGAAGGCGGGGGGAACTACGAGCAGTACTTC. This encodes CASSVEGGGNYEQYF.